Each of the 25 T cell receptor beta chains below was sequenced from the same sample in a study of siplizumab effects on memory and regulatory T cells. The data were produced by immunoSEQ multiplex PCR, yet TCRdb's version contains in-frame clones alone and is incomplete. The sample yields 85,000 to 90,000 clones, around 90% seen once. The sequencing sample was made of CD4+ T cells sorted from blood. Receptors were obtained from a human donor in good health.

This clone turned up a few times. CDR3 sequence: CAWSVSWTNEKLFF. CDR3 nucleotides: TGTGCCTGGAGTGTGAGCTGGACTAATGAAAAACTGTTTTTT. This chain connects TRBV30 to TRBJ1-4; D unresolved. Germline V CDR1 and CDR2: GTSNPN, SVGIG (reference sequence). The CDR3 is 14 amino acids. V gave up 0 bases and J gave up 2 bases, with 7 bases separating them.

This clone was recorded only once. The J gene is TRBJ2-7, the V gene TRBV5-1, with D perhaps TRBD2 (5 bases). CDR1 SGHRS and CDR2 YFSETQ come from the germline V gene. The CDR3 consists of 14 residues. The V gene lost 5 bases and the J gene lost 1 base, with 13 bases spanning the gap. CDR3 DNA: TGCGCCAGCAGTGTACAGAGGACTTCCTACGAGCAGTACTTC. Translation gives CASSVQRTSYEQYF.

V and J are TRBV9 and TRBJ2-2; the D call may be TRBD1 or TRBD2 (5 bases each). Germline V gene data show CDR1 as SGDLS and CDR2 as YYNGEE. Trimming removed 0 bases at V and 0 bases at J, with 9 bases between. The CDR3 runs 16 residues. The CDR3 sequence: CASSVDVGANTGELFF. The CDR3 DNA is TGTGCCAGCAGCGTAGACGTGGGGGCGAACACCGGGGAGCTGTTTTTT.

CDR3: CASRRGEETQYF. The CDR3, as DNA: TGTGCCAGCAGGCGCGGTGAAGAGACCCAGTACTTC. The chain combines TRBV25-1 with TRBJ2-5, with D uncertain. V lost 6 bases and J 3 bases, leaving 8 bases between the germline ends. The CDR3 extends over 12 amino acids. The V gene's germline CDR1 is MGHDK and CDR2 SYGVNS.

V gene TRBV7-2 combines with J gene TRBJ2-1, with 8 nucleotides matching TRBD2. V shed 4 bases and J 7 bases; nucleotides not matched to a gene: 6. Germline V gene sequence: CDR1 SGHTA, CDR2 FQGNSA. The length of the CDR3 is 14 residues. CDR3 residues: CASSSSGRFNEQFF. CDR3 DNA sequence: TGTGCCAGCAGCTCGAGCGGGAGATTTAATGAGCAGTTCTTC.

This chain links TRBV10-1 with TRBJ2-3; D unresolved. This CDR3 comprises 15 residues. The germline CDR1 and CDR2 sequences are WNHNN and SYGVQD (reference sequence). Trimming cost V 0 bases and J 8 bases, with 15 bases left between them. The CDR3 sequence is CASSESLFTLGTQYF. CDR3 sequence (DNA): TGCGCCAGCAGTGAGTCCCTCTTTACGTTGGGTACGCAGTATTTT.

The chain links TRBV19 to TRBJ1-5; D is possibly TRBD1 (6 bases). CDR1 and CDR2 (germline): LNHDA, SQIVND (reference sequence). The CDR3 extends over 14 amino acids. Trimming took off 5 bases at V and 4 bases at J, with 12 bases between the two ends. The CDR3 sequence is CASSSDRRNQPQHF. The CDR3 DNA reads TGTGCCAGTAGTTCAGACAGGAGAAATCAGCCCCAGCATTTT. Variable domain in full (rest from reference TRBV19 and TRBJ1-5): DGGITQSPKYLFRKEGQNVTLSCEQNLNHDAMYWYRQDPGQGLRLIYYSQIVNDFQKGDIAEGYSVSREKKESFPLTVTSAQKNPTAFYLCASSSDRRNQPQHFGDGTRLSIL.

The gene calls are TRBV10-3 and TRBJ1-5; D is undetermined. Trimming pared 5 bases from V and 4 bases from J, leaving 9 bases between. Germline V lookup: CDR1 ENHRY, CDR2 SYGVKD. This CDR3 contains 13 residues. The CDR3 DNA is TGTGCCATCAGTCGGCAACTTAATCAGCCCCAGCATTTT. Protein product: CAISRQLNQPQHF.

This clone was counted only a few times. The gene calls are TRBV7-9 and TRBJ2-2; TRBD2 matches 12 bases. The CDR3 is made up of 18 amino acids. The junction had 8 bases not matched to a gene; V was cut back by 2 bases and J by 4 bases. Germline CDR1 is SEHNR and CDR2 is FQNEAQ (reference sequence). CDR3 region: CASSLSPGLAGSTGELFF. In DNA form, the CDR3 reads TGTGCCAGCAGCTTATCACCGGGACTAGCGGGTTCCACCGGGGAGCTGTTTTTT.

The V and J genes are TRBV18 and TRBJ1-2, with D possibly TRBD1 on 5 matching bases. The CDR3 sequence is 14 residues long. Germline loops: CDR1 KGHSH, CDR2 LQKENI. The germline V and J ends were trimmed by 2 bases and 6 bases, with 13 bases remaining between them. CDR3 sequence reads: CASSPNGGVDGYTF. The DNA of the CDR3 is TGTGCCAGCTCACCAAACGGAGGGGTCGATGGCTACACCTTC.

The chain recombines TRBV5-1 with TRBJ2-5, with unresolved D. The CDR3 consists of 14 residues. CDR1 and CDR2 (germline): SGHRS, YFSETQ. V lost 1 base and J 0 bases, leaving 7 bases between the germline ends. The CDR3 DNA follows: TGCGCCAGCAGCTTGCTCGGGTACCAAGAGACCCAGTACTTC. Residues: CASSLLGYQETQYF.

This clone is a singleton in its sample. Here the CDR3 DNA reads TGTGCCAGCAGTTCCACGGGCCCACGAGATACGCAGTATTTT. Its translation is CASSSTGPRDTQYF. J is TRBJ2-3 and V is TRBV6-1; D is unresolved. CDR3 length: 14 amino acids. CDR1 is MNHNS, CDR2 SASEGT, per germline. V was trimmed by 5 bases and J by 5 bases, leaving 14 bases between them.

The chain recombines TRBV19 with TRBJ2-1; D is perhaps TRBD1 or TRBD2 (6 bases each). CDR3 size: 13 residues. Germline V gene data show CDR1 as LNHDA and CDR2 as SQIVND (reference sequence). The ends were cut back, 3 bases at V and 12 bases at J, with 15 bases in the middle. Written as DNA, the CDR3 is TGTGCCAGTAGTATCTCCGGGGGCAACGGGCAGTTCTTC. Its translation: CASSISGGNGQFF.

The chain has TRBV9 and TRBJ2-3, with TRBD1 as a possible D gene (6 bases). CDR3 length equals 14 residues. Germline loops: CDR1 SGDLS, CDR2 YYNGEE. Deletions cut 0 bases from V and 1 base from J, with 6 bases between. Written as DNA, the CDR3 is TGTGCCAGCAGCGTAGACAGGGGCACAGATACGCAGTATTTT. Translation: CASSVDRGTDTQYF.

The chain links TRBV11-3 to TRBJ2-5; D remains unclear. Germline V gene lookup returns CDR1 SGHNT and CDR2 YENEEA. There are 15 residues in the CDR3. V was shortened by 0 bases and J by 3 bases, with 11 bases between the two germline ends. CDR3 nucleotides: TGTGCCAGCAGCTTAGACAGCTTTAGAAAAGAGACCCAGTACTTC. Its protein product is CASSLDSFRKETQYF.

V and J are TRBV7-2 and TRBJ2-6; D is ambiguous. Germline V gene data show CDR1 as SGHTA and CDR2 as FQGNSA. The CDR3 totals 12 residues. Trimming took off 5 bases at V and 3 bases at J, with 2 bases between the two ends. The CDR3 DNA is TGTGCCAGCAGCATTGGGGCCAACGTCCTGACTTTC. Translated: CASSIGANVLTF.

This clone was counted a single time. The chain carries TRBV15 and TRBJ2-5, with unresolved D. The CDR3 is 13 amino acids. The germline V gene encodes CDR1 LNHNV and CDR2 YYDKDF (reference sequence). Trimming stripped 1 base from V and 2 bases from J, with 5 bases between. CDR3 in DNA: TGTGCCACCAGCAGAGGGCAGCAAGAGACCCAGTACTTC. Translation gives CATSRGQQETQYF.

This clone showed up just once. V usage is TRBV7-2 and J usage is TRBJ2-1; possibly TRBD2 for D (6 bases). The V gene lost 7 bases and the J gene lost 5 bases, with 15 bases spanning the gap. The CDR3 spans 14 residues. Looked up from germline, CDR1 is SGHTA and CDR2 is FQGNSA. The CDR3 spells CASTEDYTHNEQFF. The CDR3 coding sequence is TGTGCCAGCACCGAGGACTACACTCACAATGAGCAGTTCTTC. Full variable domain (rest looked up from reference TRBV7-2 and TRBJ2-1): GAGVSQSPSNKVTEKGKDVELRCDPISGHTALYWYRQSLGQGLEFLIYFQGNSAPDKSGLPSDRFSAERTGGSVSTLTIQRTQQEDSAVYLCASTEDYTHNEQFFGPGTRLTVL.

A few counts support this clone. The CDR3 DNA reads as TGTGCCAGCAGTTCCTACAGGATTAACTCCTACAATGAGCAGTTCTTC. The encoded protein is CASSSYRINSYNEQFF. The chain couples TRBV27 to TRBJ2-1; possible D gene TRBD1, 5 bases. CDR1 and CDR2 (germline): MNHEY, SMNVEV (reference sequence). V gave up 4 bases and J gave up 0 bases, with 13 bases separating them. The CDR3 length is 16 residues.

The CDR3 protein is CSVENMGATDTQYF. CDR3 nucleotide sequence: TGCAGCGTTGAAAACATGGGAGCAACAGATACGCAGTATTTT. The chain links TRBV29-1 to TRBJ2-3, with D maybe TRBD2 (5 bases). Per germline, CDR1 SQVTM and CDR2 ANQGSEA. The CDR3 loop spans 14 amino acids. V lost 2 bases to trimming and J lost 3 bases, with 12 bases between them.

CDR3 DNA: TGTGCCAGCAGCGCTCCGGGACTAGCGGCCAACAATGAGCAGTTCTTC. Its protein product is CASSAPGLAANNEQFF. The J gene is TRBJ2-1, the V gene TRBV9, with 11 bases matching TRBD2. The germline V gene encodes CDR1 SGDLS and CDR2 YYNGEE. J lost 5 bases, V lost 3 bases, and 7 bases had no gene match. The CDR3 has 16 residues.

The rearrangement joins TRBV5-1 to TRBJ2-3, with D hard to call. In germline, CDR1 is SGHRS, CDR2 YFSETQ. The CDR3 extends over 13 amino acids. Deletions cut 3 bases from V and 1 base from J, with 6 bases between. CDR3 loop: CASSSAGTDTQYF. In nucleotides, the CDR3 is TGCGCCAGCAGCTCCGCGGGCACAGATACGCAGTATTTT.

This clone was observed a single time. V is TRBV27 and J is TRBJ1-5; no clear D. V gave up 2 bases and J gave up 5 bases, with 10 bases separating them. Germline values: CDR1 MNHEY, CDR2 SMNVEV (reference sequence). CDR3 length equals 14 residues. The CDR3 DNA is TGTGCCAGCAGTTTACGGGCAGCCTATCAGCCCCAGCATTTT. Encoded protein: CASSLRAAYQPQHF.

The CDR3 region has the DNA TGTGCCTGGGCAGTGGCAGCGACCTACAATGAGCAGTTCTTC. Protein: CAWAVAATYNEQFF. This chain links TRBV30 with TRBJ2-1; no firm D call. Germline V gene lookup returns CDR1 GTSNPN and CDR2 SVGIG (reference sequence). The CDR3 is made up of 14 amino acids. V dropped 5 bases and J dropped 2 bases, with 13 bases sitting between them.

This sequence joins TRBV6-5 and TRBJ2-1; D is undetermined. The length of the CDR3 is 9 residues. With 9 bases removed from V and 8 bases from J, the gap between germline ends came to 5 bases. Germline values: CDR1 MNHEY, CDR2 SVGAGI. CDR3 residues: CARSHEQFF. As DNA, the CDR3 is TGTGCCAGAAGCCATGAGCAGTTCTTC.